This T cell receptor (beta chain) originates from a study of Ad26.COV2.S vaccination and SARS-CoV-2 variants. The treatment was: 15 to 20 received Ad26.COV2.S at low or high dose, single or two shots; about 5 received placebo; per-sample allocation not given. All samples were drawn on day 63, counting from the first vaccine or placebo injection. The shot given was an Ad26 vector that makes Wuhan-strain SARS-CoV-2 spike. Study-wide results and caveats: Breadth, reportedly substantial, characterized the spike-specific CD8+ and CD4+ T cell responses after vaccination.

This clone has only one observation. Its antigen is undetermined. The germline V gene encodes CDR1 MNHEY and CDR2 SVGEGT. The CDR3 is made up of 15 amino acids. Trimming cost V 2 bases and J 0 bases, with 11 bases left between them. Only in-frame clones appear in the TCRdb table, and some are missing; sequencing was by immunoSEQ multiplex PCR. The sample contains 400,000 to 450,000 clones, more than 80% of which appear only once. V gene TRBV6-2 or TRBV6-3 combines with J gene TRBJ2-7, with TRBD2 as a possible D gene (6 bases). This receptor was obtained from a person aged 18-65 years who received the Ad26.COV2.S COVID-19 vaccine or a placebo. Sequencing was performed on peripheral blood, taken in a trial of Ad26.COV2.S vaccine versus placebo. CDR3 DNA: TGTGCCAGCAGTTACATTGTGGGAGGCTCCTACGAGCAGTACTTC. Translated: CASSYIVGGSYEQYF.